Shown below are 23 T cell receptor beta chains from a single sample sequenced in a study of blood T cell repertoires in COVID-19. Generated by immunoSEQ multiplex PCR, the TCRdb table keeps only in-frame clones and is missing some. The sample shows 150,000 to 200,000 clones, 70% to 90% of them seen only once. Sequencing was done on a sample of peripheral blood. The receptors come from a young man with acute or convalescent COVID-19.

The chain carries TRBV6-5 and TRBJ1-6; 7 bases align to TRBD1. Trimming cost V 0 bases and J 8 bases; bases outside gene matches: 4. Germline assignment: CDR1 MNHEY and CDR2 SVGAGI. The CDR3 runs to 15 residues. The CDR3 here is CASSYSDRFDSPLHF. As DNA, the CDR3 is TGTGCCAGCAGTTACTCGGACAGGTTTGATTCACCCCTCCACTTT.

The chain links TRBV5-1 to TRBJ1-1; D might be TRBD1 (5 bases). Between the trimmed V and J ends, which lost 1 base and 3 bases, there was a span of 10 bases. Looked up from germline, CDR1 is SGHRS and CDR2 is YFSETQ. The CDR3 contains 14 residues. CDR3 sequence reads: CASSLRGRDTEAFF. The DNA for the CDR3 is TGCGCCAGCAGCTTGCGGGGGAGAGACACTGAAGCTTTCTTT.

The genes are TRBV28 and TRBJ1-1; possibly TRBD1 for D (6 bases). This CDR3 has 15 amino acids. The germline V gene encodes CDR1 MDHEN and CDR2 SYDVKM. V lost 5 bases, J lost 5 bases, and 18 bases lay in between. CDR3 coding DNA: TGTGCCAGCAGTCCTCCGGGACACAAGAGGACTGAAGCTTTCTTT. Its protein is CASSPPGHKRTEAFF.

V gene TRBV10-3 combines with J gene TRBJ1-1; weak D call: TRBD1 (5 bases). The V end lost 10 bases, the J end lost 1 base, and 13 bases lay between the germline ends. Germline loops: CDR1 ENHRY, CDR2 SYGVKD. The CDR3 loop spans 13 amino acids. The CDR3: CATIDSPNTEAFF. The DNA for the CDR3 is TGTGCCACCATAGACAGCCCGAACACTGAAGCTTTCTTT.

V gene TRBV7-2 combines with J gene TRBJ1-5; 8 positions agree with TRBD1. Germline values: CDR1 SGHTA, CDR2 FQGNSA. CDR3 length equals 13 residues. With 5 bases clipped from V and 6 bases from J, the junction kept 3 bases outside the gene matches. The CDR3 protein is CASSRTGTQPQHF. The CDR3 DNA reads TGTGCCAGCAGCCGGACAGGGACTCAGCCCCAGCATTTT.

The chain carries TRBV2 and TRBJ2-5; possibly TRBD2 for D (6 bases). The germline V and J ends were trimmed by 4 bases and 2 bases, with 14 bases remaining between them. Germline CDR1 reads SNHLY; CDR2 reads FYNNEI. The CDR3 covers 15 residues. CDR3 in DNA: TGTGCCAGCAGTGGAGGAGGGGATGTTCAAGAGACCCAGTACTTC. Its protein product is CASSGGGDVQETQYF.

Written as DNA, the CDR3 is TGCGCCAGCAGCTTGGATCCGGGGGCTAACTATGGCTACACCTTC. Translation: CASSLDPGANYGYTF. The chain recombines TRBV5-1 with TRBJ1-2; possible D gene TRBD1, 5 bases. V was trimmed by 0 bases and J by 0 bases, leaving 9 bases between them. This CDR3 has 15 residues. Germline V CDR1 and CDR2: SGHRS, YFSETQ.

The genes are TRBV6-5 and TRBJ2-7, with D possibly being TRBD1 (6 bases). V lost 7 bases, J lost 2 bases, and 12 bases lay in between. Germline values: CDR1 MNHEY, CDR2 SVGAGI. The CDR3 has 13 amino acids. The CDR3 sequence: CASTKTGTYEQYF. CDR3 bases: TGTGCCAGCACTAAAACAGGGACCTACGAGCAGTACTTC.

The chain uses TRBV4-1 and TRBJ2-7; TRBD1 matches 7 bases. The germline V gene encodes CDR1 MGHRA and CDR2 YSYEKL. This CDR3 has 16 residues. V was clipped by 0 bases and J by 4 bases; unmatched bases: 9. The CDR3 region is CASSQDPRQGSYEQYF. Here the CDR3 DNA reads TGCGCCAGCAGCCAAGATCCCCGACAGGGTTCGTACGAGCAGTACTTC.

This clone was observed a single time. V and J are TRBV7-2 and TRBJ1-2; TRBD1 matches at 7 bases. This CDR3 has 13 residues. CDR1 SGHTA and CDR2 FQGNSA come from the germline V gene. The trim removed 6 bases at V and 7 bases at J, leaving 8 bases unmatched. The CDR3 nucleotides are TGTGCCAGCAGTTCCGGGACAGCGTTTGGCTACACCTTC. It yields the protein CASSSGTAFGYTF.

The V call is TRBV7-9, the J call TRBJ2-7, with D possibly matching TRBD1 (6 bases). The CDR3 spans 16 residues. The V and J ends lost 2 bases and 0 bases respectively, with 14 bases between them. Germline CDR1 reads SEHNR; CDR2 reads FQNEAQ (reference sequence). The CDR3 nucleotides read TGTGCCAGCAGCTTATTAAGCAGGGGAAGCTCCTACGAGCAGTACTTC. This encodes CASSLLSRGSSYEQYF.

This clone came up once. The CDR3 here is CASSLYNQPQHF. The CDR3 bases are TGTGCCAGCAGCTTATACAATCAGCCCCAGCATTTT. The chain is built from TRBV7-2 and TRBJ1-5; the D is unclear. CDR3 length equals 12 residues. CDR1 and CDR2 from the germline V gene are SGHTA and FQGNSA. V was shortened by 2 bases and J by 3 bases, with 2 bases between the two germline ends.

V gene TRBV7-9 combines with J gene TRBJ2-5; 9 positions agree with TRBD1. The CDR3 totals 18 residues. Per the germline V gene, CDR1 is SEHNR and CDR2 is FQNEAQ (reference sequence). The V and J ends lost 2 bases and 2 bases, in that order; junction bases with no gene match: 12. CDR3: CASSLYGRQGEWQETQYF. The CDR3 DNA reads as TGTGCCAGCAGCTTATATGGTAGACAGGGGGAATGGCAAGAGACCCAGTACTTC. Combining the CDR3 with reference TRBV7-9 and TRBJ2-5 gives the whole variable domain DTGVSQNPRHKITKRGQNVTFRCDPISEHNRLYWYRQTLGQGPEFLTYFQNEAQLEKSRLLSDRFSAERPKGSFSTLEIQRTEQGDSAMYLCASSLYGRQGEWQETQYFGPGTRLLVL.

This clone occurred a few times. The rearrangement links TRBV5-4 to TRBJ1-1; 7 positions match TRBD1. Germline V lookup: CDR1 SGHNT, CDR2 YYREEE (reference sequence). The CDR3 contains 12 residues. The J segment lost 12 bases and the V segment lost 4 bases, leaving 9 bases of the junction unmatched. The CDR3 is CASSVRQGLSFF. The CDR3 DNA is TGTGCCAGCAGCGTAAGACAGGGTTTGTCTTTCTTT.

This rearrangement joins TRBV9 to TRBJ2-3; 8 positions match TRBD1. This CDR3 contains 16 residues. Germline values: CDR1 SGDLS, CDR2 YYNGEE. After removal of 0 bases from V and 3 bases from J, the junction contained 6 bases not matched to a gene. The CDR3 DNA reads TGTGCCAGCAGCGTAGAGCAGGGGGCGGGTACAGATACGCAGTATTTT. Amino acid sequence: CASSVEQGAGTDTQYF.

This sequence joins TRBV27 and TRBJ2-3; 12 bases are a match to TRBD2. V gave up 2 bases and J gave up 6 bases; unmatched junction bases: 6. The CDR3 spans 16 residues. CDR1 is MNHEY, CDR2 SMNVEV, per germline (reference sequence). The CDR3: CASSLRTSGVRDTQYF. CDR3 in DNA: TGTGCCAGCAGTTTAAGGACTAGCGGGGTTAGGGATACGCAGTATTTT.

The V call is TRBV7-9, the J call TRBJ1-2; 8 positions match TRBD1. Germline CDR1 is SEHNR and CDR2 is FQNEAQ (reference sequence). V shed 2 bases and J 2 bases; nucleotides not matched to a gene: 7. This CDR3 has 16 amino acids. This CDR3 is CASSLTPGDRNYGYTF. CDR3 DNA sequence: TGTGCCAGCAGCTTAACCCCCGGGGACAGGAACTATGGCTACACCTTC. The whole variable domain, remainder taken from reference TRBV7-9 and TRBJ1-2, is DTGVSQNPRHKITKRGQNVTFRCDPISEHNRLYWYRQTLGQGPEFLTYFQNEAQLEKSRLLSDRFSAERPKGSFSTLEIQRTEQGDSAMYLCASSLTPGDRNYGYTFGSGTRLTVV.

This chain joins TRBV6-6 and TRBJ2-7; weak D call: TRBD2 (7 bases). There are 17 residues in the CDR3. Trimming stripped 5 bases from V and 4 bases from J, with 24 bases between. Per germline, CDR1 MNHNY and CDR2 SVGAGI (reference sequence). The CDR3 nucleotides are TGTGCCAGCAGTCCTACCTTAGGGGGGGGCGGAAGATACGAGCAGTACTTC. Translating it yields CASSPTLGGGGRYEQYF.

This clone has just a few counts. This chain uses TRBV7-9 with TRBJ1-2; 9 nucleotides match TRBD1. CDR1 and CDR2 from the germline V gene are SEHNR and FQNEAQ (reference sequence). J gave up 5 bases and V 0 bases, and 4 bases lay outside the gene matches. The length of the CDR3 is 15 residues. CDR3 nucleotide sequence: TGTGCCAGCAGCTTAGCCGGGACAGGGCTTTATGGCTACACCTTC. Translation: CASSLAGTGLYGYTF.

The chain couples TRBV6-4 to TRBJ1-5; D call uncertain. V lost 6 bases and J 4 bases, leaving 10 bases between the germline ends. Germline CDR1 MRHNA, CDR2 SNTAGT. The CDR3 has 13 residues. CDR3 loop: CASSSGENQPQHF. The CDR3 DNA is TGTGCCAGCAGCTCGGGAGAAAATCAGCCCCAGCATTTT.

The chain couples TRBV6-5 to TRBJ2-7, with 9 bases aligning to TRBD2. The CDR3 consists of 14 residues. Germline V CDR1 and CDR2: MNHEY, SVGAGI. The junction had 8 bases not matched to a gene; V was cut back by 6 bases and J by 5 bases. The CDR3 nucleotides read TGTGCCAGCAGGTTCCCCGGACTAGCGAACGAGCAGTACTTC. This gives the protein CASRFPGLANEQYF.

This chain joins TRBV4-1 and TRBJ2-3; tentatively, D is TRBD2 (5 bases). The CDR3 runs to 17 residues. The germline V gene has CDR1 MGHRA and CDR2 YSYEKL. V lost 0 bases and J lost 0, with 13 bases in between. This CDR3 is CASSQDKSGYSTDTQYF. The DNA for the CDR3 is TGCGCCAGCAGCCAAGATAAGTCGGGATACAGCACAGATACGCAGTATTTT.

V gene TRBV19 combines with J gene TRBJ1-3; D ambiguous. V was pared by 5 bases and J by 0 bases, with 14 bases between. From germline, CDR1 is LNHDA and CDR2 SQIVND (reference sequence). The CDR3 extends over 16 amino acids. CDR3 amino acids: CASSSFDTFSGNTIYF. The CDR3 bases are TGTGCCAGTAGTTCCTTTGACACCTTCTCTGGAAACACCATATATTTT.